This passage covers 14 T cell receptor beta chains from one sample sequenced in a study of T cell clusters in autoimmune cytopenias. One tube held mixed TRB-A and TRB-B primer pools for touch-down PCR. With the multiplex PCR reads reprocessed, TCRdb shows one record per CDR3 protein and no DNA. The sample holds 6,900 or so distinct CDR3 sequences. Each sample's input was around 250 ng genomic DNA, some 34,000 genome equivalents. In addition, the sample was reused for a study of T cell repertoires in aging, cancer and after chemotherapy.

The sample taken for sequencing was peripheral blood. These receptors all come from a human donor in good health.

V usage is TRBV11-1 and J usage is TRBJ1-1; as DNA is missing, the TRBD1 call by TCRdb cannot be tested. The CDR3 runs 15 residues. CDR1 is SGHAT and CDR2 is FQDESV in the germline V gene (reference sequence). The CDR3 sequence: CASSPRADRNTEAFF.

This clonotype is classed as medium-sized (0.01 to 0.1%) by frequency. Here the CDR3 reads CASSLYGRGDYGYTF. The chain combines TRBV13 with TRBJ1-2; TCRdb outputs TRBD1, but without DNA this stays unchecked. CDR1 is PRHDT and CDR2 is FYEKMQ in the germline V gene (reference sequence). This CDR3 is built from 15 residues.

V is TRBV7-9 and J is TRBJ2-3. CDR1 and CDR2 from the germline V gene are SEHNR and FQNEAQ (reference sequence). This CDR3 has 16 amino acids. The CDR3 spells CASSTSGGSRTDTQYF.

The chain uses TRBV19 and TRBJ1-5; TCRdb lists TRBD1, though no DNA is available to test this call. From germline, CDR1 is LNHDA and CDR2 SQIVND (reference sequence). CDR3 length: 13 residues. CDR3 amino acids: CASSWGGDQPQHF.

The rearrangement links TRBV11-1 to TRBJ2-6; the D gene TCRdb calls, TRBD2, cannot be checked with no DNA. The CDR3 has 12 residues. The germline CDR1 and CDR2 sequences are SGHAT and FQDESV (reference sequence). The CDR3 sequence is CASSPRGSVLTF.

The chain joins TRBV5-4 to TRBJ2-5; TCRdb returns TRBD2, unconfirmable since there is no DNA. Germline lookup yields CDR1 SGHNT and CDR2 YYREEE (reference sequence). The CDR3 is 13 residues long. The CDR3 here is CASSLEGQETQYF.

The chain is built from TRBV20-1 and TRBJ1-2; TCRdb's assignment of TRBD1 cannot be checked, as there is no DNA. Germline-derived CDR1 and CDR2 are DFQATT and SNEGSKA (reference sequence). The CDR3 is 14 amino acids. The CDR3 sequence is CSARDRRDRSGYTF.

V usage is TRBV11-2 and J usage is TRBJ2-7; checking the TCRdb D call of TRBD1 is not possible without DNA. The CDR3 totals 17 residues. In germline, CDR1 is SGHAT, CDR2 FQNNGV. The CDR3 spells CASSLAGQGMVSYEQYF.

This clonotype counts as medium-sized (0.01 to 0.1%) by frequency. The V gene is TRBV6-1, the J gene TRBJ2-1; TCRdb returns TRBD1, unconfirmable since there is no DNA. The CDR3 totals 14 residues. CDR1 is MNHNS, CDR2 SASEGT, per germline. This CDR3 reads CASERGGRNNEQFF.

The chain has TRBV15 and TRBJ2-7; the D call of TRBD1 rests on TCRdb alone, since no DNA is present to check it. Looked up from germline, CDR1 is LNHNV and CDR2 is YYDKDF (reference sequence). The CDR3 is made up of 14 amino acids. The CDR3 spells CATSSADRVYEQYF.

V usage is TRBV19 and J usage is TRBJ1-5. CDR1 and CDR2 from the germline V gene are LNHDA and SQIVND (reference sequence). The CDR3 runs to 13 residues. The CDR3 sequence is CASSSLSHQPQHF.

Measured by frequency, this clonotype is medium-sized (0.01 to 0.1%). V usage is TRBV30 and J usage is TRBJ2-3; the TRBD2 assignment by TCRdb is unverifiable without DNA. The germline gives CDR1 GTSNPN, CDR2 SVGIG (reference sequence). There are 11 residues in the CDR3. CDR3: CALAGADTQYF.

The chain combines TRBV12-3 or TRBV12-4 with TRBJ2-2. The CDR3 consists of 14 residues. The CDR3 loop reads CASSFWGNTGELFF.

The rearrangement links TRBV10-3 to TRBJ1-2. Germline V gene data show CDR1 as ENHRY and CDR2 as SYGVKD. The CDR3 length is 13 residues. The CDR3: CAIQRSSNYGYTF.